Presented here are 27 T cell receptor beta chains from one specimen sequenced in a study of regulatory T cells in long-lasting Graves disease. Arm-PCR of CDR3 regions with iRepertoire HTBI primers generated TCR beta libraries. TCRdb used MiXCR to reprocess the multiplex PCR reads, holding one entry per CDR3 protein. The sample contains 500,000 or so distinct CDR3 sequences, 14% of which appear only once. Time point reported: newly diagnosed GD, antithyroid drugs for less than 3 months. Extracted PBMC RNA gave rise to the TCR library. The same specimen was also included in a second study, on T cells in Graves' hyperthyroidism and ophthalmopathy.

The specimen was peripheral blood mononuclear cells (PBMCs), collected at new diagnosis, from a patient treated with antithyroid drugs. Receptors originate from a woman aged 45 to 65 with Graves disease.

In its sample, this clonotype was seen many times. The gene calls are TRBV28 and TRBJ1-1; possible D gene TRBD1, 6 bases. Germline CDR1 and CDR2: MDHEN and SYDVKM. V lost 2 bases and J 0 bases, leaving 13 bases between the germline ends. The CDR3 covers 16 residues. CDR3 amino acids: CASSLGGSLLNTEAFF. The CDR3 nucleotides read TGTGCCAGCAGTTTAGGGGGCAGCCTTTTGAACACTGAAGCTTTCTTT.

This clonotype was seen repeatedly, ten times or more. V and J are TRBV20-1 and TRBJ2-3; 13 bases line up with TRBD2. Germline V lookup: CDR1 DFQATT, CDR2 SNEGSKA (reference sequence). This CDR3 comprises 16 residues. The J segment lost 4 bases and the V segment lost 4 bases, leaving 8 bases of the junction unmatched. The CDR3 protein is CSAIPGLAGQPDTQYF. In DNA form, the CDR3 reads TGCAGTGCTATACCGGGACTAGCGGGGCAACCAGATACGCAGTATTTT.

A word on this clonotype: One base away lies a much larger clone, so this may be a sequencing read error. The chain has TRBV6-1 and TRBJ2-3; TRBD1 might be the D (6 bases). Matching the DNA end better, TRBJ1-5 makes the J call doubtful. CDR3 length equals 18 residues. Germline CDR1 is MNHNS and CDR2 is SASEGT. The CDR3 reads CASSELSTGGIITDTQHF. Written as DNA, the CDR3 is TGTGCCAGCAGTGAACTTTCGACAGGCGGAATCATCACAGATACGCAGCATTTT.

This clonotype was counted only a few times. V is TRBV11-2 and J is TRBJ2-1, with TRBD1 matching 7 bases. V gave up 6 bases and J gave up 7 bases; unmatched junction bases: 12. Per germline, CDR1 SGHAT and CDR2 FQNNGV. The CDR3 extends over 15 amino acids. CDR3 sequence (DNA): TGTGCCAGCAGACAGACAGGGTCGATTTGGAATGAGCAGTTCTTC. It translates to CASRQTGSIWNEQFF.

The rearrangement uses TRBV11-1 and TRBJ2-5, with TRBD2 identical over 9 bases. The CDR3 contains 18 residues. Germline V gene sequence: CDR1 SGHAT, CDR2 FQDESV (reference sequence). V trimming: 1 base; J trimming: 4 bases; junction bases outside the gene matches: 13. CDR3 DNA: TGTGCCAGCAGCTTAGGGGCCTCGGCGGGAGGGCAGGGAGAGACCCAGTACTTC. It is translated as CASSLGASAGGQGETQYF. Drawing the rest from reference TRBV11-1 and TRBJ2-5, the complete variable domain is EAEVAQSPRYKITEKSQAVAFWCDPISGHATLYWYRQILGQGPELLVQFQDESVVDDSQLPKDRFSAERLKGVDSTLKIQPAELGDSAMYLCASSLGASAGGQGETQYFGPGTRLLVL.

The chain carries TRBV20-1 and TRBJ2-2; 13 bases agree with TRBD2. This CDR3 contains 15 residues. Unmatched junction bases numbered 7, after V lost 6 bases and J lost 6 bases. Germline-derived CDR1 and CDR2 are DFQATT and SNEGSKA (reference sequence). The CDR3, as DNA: TGCAGTGCAAGGACTAGCGGGAGTCCCCCCGGGGAGCTGTTTTTT. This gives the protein CSARTSGSPPGELFF.

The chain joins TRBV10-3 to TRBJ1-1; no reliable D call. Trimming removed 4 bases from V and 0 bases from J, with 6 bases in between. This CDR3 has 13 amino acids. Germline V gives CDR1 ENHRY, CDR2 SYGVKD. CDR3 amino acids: CAISGGLNTEAFF. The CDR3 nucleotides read TGTGCCATCAGTGGAGGGCTGAACACTGAAGCTTTCTTT.

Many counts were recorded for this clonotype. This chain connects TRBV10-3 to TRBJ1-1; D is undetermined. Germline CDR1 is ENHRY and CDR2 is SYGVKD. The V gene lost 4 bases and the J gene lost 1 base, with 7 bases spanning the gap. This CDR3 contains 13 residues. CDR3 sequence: CAISGQRNTEAFF. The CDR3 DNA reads TGTGCCATCAGTGGACAAAGGAACACTGAAGCTTTCTTT.

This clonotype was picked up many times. The chain's CDR3 is CASSPIVDTEAFF. The CDR3 nucleotides are TGCGCCAGCAGCCCGATAGTCGACACTGAAGCTTTCTTT. This chain uses TRBV5-1 with TRBJ1-1; no reliable D call. V was trimmed by 4 bases and J by 3 bases, leaving 10 bases between them. This CDR3 is built from 13 residues. Germline assignment: CDR1 SGHRS and CDR2 YFSETQ.

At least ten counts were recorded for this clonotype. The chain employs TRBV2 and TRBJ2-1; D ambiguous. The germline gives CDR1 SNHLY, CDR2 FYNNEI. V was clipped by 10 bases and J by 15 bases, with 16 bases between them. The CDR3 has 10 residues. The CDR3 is CAIGPELRFF. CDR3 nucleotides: TGTGCCATAGGACCCGAGCTCCGGTTCTTC.

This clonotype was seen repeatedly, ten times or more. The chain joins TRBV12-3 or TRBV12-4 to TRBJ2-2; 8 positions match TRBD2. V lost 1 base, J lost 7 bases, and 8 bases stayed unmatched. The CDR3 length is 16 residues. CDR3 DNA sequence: TGTGCCAGCAGTTTAGGTAGCGGGATGCCGGGCGGGGAGCTGTTTTTT. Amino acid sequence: CASSLGSGMPGGELFF.

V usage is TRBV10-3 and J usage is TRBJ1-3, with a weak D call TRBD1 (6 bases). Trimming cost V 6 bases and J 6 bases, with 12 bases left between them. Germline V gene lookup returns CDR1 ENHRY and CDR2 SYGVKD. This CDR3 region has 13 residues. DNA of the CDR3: TGTGCCATCAGCACCGGGACACAAAACACCATATATTTT. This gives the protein CAISTGTQNTIYF.

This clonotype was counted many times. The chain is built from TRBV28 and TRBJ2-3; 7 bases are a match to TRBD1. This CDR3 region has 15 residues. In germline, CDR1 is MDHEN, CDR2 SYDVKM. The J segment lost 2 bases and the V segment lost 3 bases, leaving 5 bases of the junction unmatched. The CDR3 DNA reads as TGTGCCAGCAGTTTGGAAGGGACAGTCACAGATACGCAGTATTTT. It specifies CASSLEGTVTDTQYF.

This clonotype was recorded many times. As DNA, the CDR3 is TGTGCCAGCAGTCCCTTGGGGGCTAGGGCGCAGTATTTT. Protein sequence: CASSPLGARAQYF. The chain is built from TRBV28 and TRBJ2-3; D may be TRBD1 (6 bases). Germline values: CDR1 MDHEN, CDR2 SYDVKM. Trimming took off 5 bases at V and 10 bases at J, with 16 bases between the two ends. CDR3 length: 13 residues.

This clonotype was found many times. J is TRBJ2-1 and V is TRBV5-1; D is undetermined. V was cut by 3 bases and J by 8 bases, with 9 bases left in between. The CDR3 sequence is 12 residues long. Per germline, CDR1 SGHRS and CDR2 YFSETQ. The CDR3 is CASSSENDEQFF. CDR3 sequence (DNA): TGCGCCAGCAGCTCCGAGAACGATGAGCAGTTCTTC.

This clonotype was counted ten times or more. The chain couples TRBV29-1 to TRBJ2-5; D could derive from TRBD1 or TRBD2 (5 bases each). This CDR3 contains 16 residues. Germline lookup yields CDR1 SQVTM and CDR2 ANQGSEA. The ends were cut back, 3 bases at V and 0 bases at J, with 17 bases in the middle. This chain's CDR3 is CSVDGPGWGYQETQYF. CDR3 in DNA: TGCAGCGTTGATGGGCCGGGATGGGGGTACCAAGAGACCCAGTACTTC.

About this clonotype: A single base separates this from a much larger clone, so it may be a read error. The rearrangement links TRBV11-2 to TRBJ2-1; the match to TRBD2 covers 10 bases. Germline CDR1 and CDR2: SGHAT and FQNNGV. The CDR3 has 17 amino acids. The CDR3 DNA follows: TGTGCCAGCAGCTTAGAAGGGCTAGCGGGAGTCGAGGAGACCAAGTACTTC. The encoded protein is CASSLEGLAGVEETKYF.

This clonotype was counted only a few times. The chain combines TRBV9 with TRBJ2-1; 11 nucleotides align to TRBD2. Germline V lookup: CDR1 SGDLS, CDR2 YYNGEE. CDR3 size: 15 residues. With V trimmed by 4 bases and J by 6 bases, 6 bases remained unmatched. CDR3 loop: CASSPPGTSGNEQFF. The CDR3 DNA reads TGTGCCAGCAGCCCCCCCGGGACTAGCGGCAATGAGCAGTTCTTC.

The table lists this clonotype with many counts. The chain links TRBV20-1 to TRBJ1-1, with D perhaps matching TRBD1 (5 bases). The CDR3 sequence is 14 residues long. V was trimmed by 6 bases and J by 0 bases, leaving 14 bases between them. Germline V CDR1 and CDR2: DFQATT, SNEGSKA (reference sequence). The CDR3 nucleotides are TGCAGTGCCAAACGGGGGTCCATGAACACTGAAGCTTTCTTT. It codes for CSAKRGSMNTEAFF.

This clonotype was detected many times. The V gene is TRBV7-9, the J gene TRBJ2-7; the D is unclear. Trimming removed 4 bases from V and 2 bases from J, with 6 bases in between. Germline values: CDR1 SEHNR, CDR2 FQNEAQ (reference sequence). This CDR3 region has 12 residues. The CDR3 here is CASSSEAYEQYF. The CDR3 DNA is TGTGCCAGCAGCTCCGAAGCCTACGAGCAGTACTTC.

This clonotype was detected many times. The CDR3 nucleotides are TGTGCCAGCAGCTGGGGACTAGCGGGAGCGCGCGATGAGCAGTTCTTC. Residues: CASSWGLAGARDEQFF. This chain links TRBV13 with TRBJ2-1, with 14 bases that match TRBD2. Germline V gives CDR1 PRHDT, CDR2 FYEKMQ (reference sequence). The CDR3 has 16 residues. V was clipped by 4 bases and J by 8 bases; unmatched bases: 7.

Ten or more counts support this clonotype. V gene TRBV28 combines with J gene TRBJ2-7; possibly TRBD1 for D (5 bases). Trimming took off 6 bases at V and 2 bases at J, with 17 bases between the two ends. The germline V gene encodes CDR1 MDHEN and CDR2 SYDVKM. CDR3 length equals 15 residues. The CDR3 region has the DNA TGTGCCAGCAGAGTGGAGTTGGCAGGGACCTACGAGCAGTACTTC. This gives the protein CASRVELAGTYEQYF.

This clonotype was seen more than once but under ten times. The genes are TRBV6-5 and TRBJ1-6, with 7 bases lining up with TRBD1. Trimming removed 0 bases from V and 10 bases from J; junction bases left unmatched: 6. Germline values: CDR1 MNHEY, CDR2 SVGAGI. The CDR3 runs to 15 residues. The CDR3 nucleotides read TGTGCCAGCAGTTACTCGAACAGGGGTGGGTCACCCCTCCACTTT. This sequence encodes CASSYSNRGGSPLHF.

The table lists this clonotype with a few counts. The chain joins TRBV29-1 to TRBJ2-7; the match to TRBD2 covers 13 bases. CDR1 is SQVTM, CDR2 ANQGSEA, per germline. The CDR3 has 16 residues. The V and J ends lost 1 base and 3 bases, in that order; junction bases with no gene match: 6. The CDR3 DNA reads TGCAGCGTTGAAGTCAGGACTAGCGGGAGTAGCTACGAGCAGTACTTC. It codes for CSVEVRTSGSSYEQYF.

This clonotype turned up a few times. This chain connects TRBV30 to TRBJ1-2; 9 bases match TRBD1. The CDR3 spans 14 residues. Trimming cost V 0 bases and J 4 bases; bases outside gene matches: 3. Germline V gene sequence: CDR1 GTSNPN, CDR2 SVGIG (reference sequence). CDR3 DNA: TGTGCCTGGAGTGTACAGGGGGCCGTCTATGGCTACACCTTC. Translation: CAWSVQGAVYGYTF.

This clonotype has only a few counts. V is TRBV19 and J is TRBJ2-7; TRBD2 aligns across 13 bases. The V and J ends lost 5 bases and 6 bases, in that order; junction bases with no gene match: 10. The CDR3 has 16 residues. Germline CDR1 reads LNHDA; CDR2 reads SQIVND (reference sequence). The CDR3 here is CASSSPLAGGPSEQYF. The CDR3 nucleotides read TGTGCCAGTAGTTCTCCACTAGCGGGAGGGCCCTCCGAGCAGTACTTC.

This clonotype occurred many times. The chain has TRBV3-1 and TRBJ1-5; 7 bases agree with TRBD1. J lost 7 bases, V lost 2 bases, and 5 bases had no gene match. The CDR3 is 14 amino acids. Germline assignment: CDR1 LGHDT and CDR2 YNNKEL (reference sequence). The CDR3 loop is CASSQYQGDQPQHF. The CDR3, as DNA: TGTGCCAGCAGCCAATACCAGGGGGACCAGCCCCAGCATTTT.